The rows below give T cell receptor beta chains drawn from one sample of a study of cytomegalovirus exposure and HLA in healthy donors. The data were produced by immunoSEQ multiplex PCR, yet TCRdb's version contains in-frame clones alone and is incomplete. The sample gives 150,000 or so clones, approximately 82% of which show up once; about 1.4% is in the top ten. Specimen: PBMCs. Receptor source: a man aged 25 to 45 in good health and CMV-seropositive. The CDR3 runs from the conserved cysteine through the conserved F or W. The order of the fields is J gene, D gene, clone size, V gene, CDR3 protein, CDR3 DNA. A D gene is named only where the DNA matches it firmly. Clone size is given for some rows only: seen once, a few or many times, or a class if the clone is expanded.

J: TRBJ2-7
D: .
size: .
V: TRBV28
CDR3: CASTQQGYEQYF
DNA: TGTGCCAGCACTCAACAGGGCTACGAGCAGTACTTC

J: TRBJ1-3
D: .
size: .
V: TRBV28
CDR3: CASSETGGVRDTIYF
DNA: TGTGCCAGCAGCGAGACGGGGGGGGTTCGAGACACCATATATTTT

J: TRBJ1-3
D: .
size: .
V: TRBV5-6
CDR3: CASSATVYSGNTIYF
DNA: TGTGCCAGCAGCGCCACAGTGTACTCTGGAAACACCATATATTTT

J: TRBJ1-1
D: TRBD1
size: .
V: TRBV6-1
CDR3: CASSSSRDSEAFF
DNA: TGTGCCAGCAGTTCCAGCCGGGACAGTGAAGCTTTCTTT

J: TRBJ2-3
D: TRBD2
size: .
V: TRBV9
CDR3: CASSVGGGIPDTQYF
DNA: TGTGCCAGCAGCGTAGGGGGGGGGATTCCCGATACGCAGTATTTT

J: TRBJ2-3
D: TRBD2
size: few
V: TRBV4-1
CDR3: CASRSGREGDTQYF
DNA: TGCGCCAGCAGGTCGGGCAGGGAGGGAGATACGCAGTATTTT

J: TRBJ2-2
D: TRBD2
size: .
V: TRBV6-1
CDR3: CASSGSRTGELFF
DNA: TGTGCCAGTAGCGGGAGTCGTACCGGGGAGCTGTTTTTT

J: TRBJ1-2
D: .
size: .
V: TRBV6-4
CDR3: CASSPGDTNYGYTF
DNA: TGTGCCAGCAGCCCAGGGGATACTAACTATGGCTACACCTTC

J: TRBJ2-7
D: .
size: .
V: TRBV28
CDR3: CASISRPSGREQYF
DNA: TGTGCCAGCATCTCCCGTCCCTCTGGGAGGGAGCAGTACTTC

J: TRBJ1-2
D: TRBD1
size: once
V: TRBV29-1
CDR3: CSVGGDRAYGYTF
DNA: TGCAGCGTCGGTGGGGACAGGGCCTATGGCTACACCTTC

J: TRBJ2-2
D: TRBD1
size: once
V: TRBV5-1
CDR3: CASSLVAGGNTGELFF
DNA: TGCGCCAGCAGCTTGGTGGCAGGGGGTAACACCGGGGAGCTGTTTTTT

J: TRBJ2-3
D: .
size: .
V: TRBV7-2
CDR3: CASSLAQGWVADTQYF
DNA: TGTGCCAGCAGCTTAGCGCAGGGTTGGGTCGCAGATACGCAGTATTTT

J: TRBJ2-5
D: TRBD1
size: .
V: TRBV7-2
CDR3: CASSYPEGARETQYF
DNA: TGTGCCAGCAGCTATCCAGAGGGGGCTCGAGAGACCCAGTACTTC

J: TRBJ2-3
D: TRBD1
size: .
V: TRBV7-9
CDR3: CASSPDRVIADTQYF
DNA: TGTGCCAGCAGCCCAGACAGGGTCATTGCAGATACGCAGTATTTT

J: TRBJ1-3
D: TRBD1
size: once
V: TRBV5-1
CDR3: CASSLWTGDQTGGNTIYF
DNA: TGCGCCAGCAGCCTTTGGACAGGGGACCAAACGGGAGGAAACACCATATATTTT

J: TRBJ1-2
D: TRBD1
size: .
V: TRBV5-6
CDR3: CASSLGQGEGYTF
DNA: TGTGCCAGCAGCCTGGGACAGGGAGAAGGCTACACCTTC

J: TRBJ2-1
D: TRBD1
size: .
V: TRBV19
CDR3: CASSATGTVYNEQFF
DNA: TGTGCCAGTAGCGCAACCGGGACAGTCTACAATGAGCAGTTCTTC

J: TRBJ1-2
D: .
size: .
V: TRBV7-9
CDR3: CAWAGSNSNYGYTF
DNA: TGTGCCTGGGCGGGAAGTAATTCTAACTATGGCTACACCTTC

J: TRBJ2-2
D: .
size: once
V: TRBV7-8
CDR3: CASSLSWGVNTGELFF
DNA: TGTGCCAGCAGCCTTTCGTGGGGGGTTAACACCGGGGAGCTGTTTTTT

J: TRBJ1-4
D: TRBD1
size: .
V: TRBV4-1
CDR3: CASSPTRTGVNEKLFF
DNA: TGCGCCAGCAGCCCAACCCGGACAGGGGTTAATGAAAAACTGTTTTTT

J: TRBJ2-3
D: TRBD1
size: .
V: TRBV25-1
CDR3: CASSSEYRTGGADTQYF
DNA: TGTGCCAGCAGTTCAGAATATAGGACAGGGGGCGCAGATACGCAGTATTTT

J: TRBJ1-2
D: TRBD1
size: .
V: TRBV6-6
CDR3: CATDRGSYGYTF
DNA: TGTGCCACCGACAGGGGTAGCTATGGCTACACCTTC

J: TRBJ1-1
D: .
size: .
V: TRBV7-8
CDR3: CASRKEGVSTEAFF
DNA: TGTGCCAGCAGAAAAGAGGGCGTTAGCACTGAAGCTTTCTTT

J: TRBJ1-1
D: .
size: .
V: TRBV10-1
CDR3: CASSATQGSTEAFF
DNA: TGCGCCAGCAGCGCGACACAGGGATCCACTGAAGCTTTCTTT

J: TRBJ2-3
D: TRBD2
size: .
V: TRBV27
CDR3: CASSLLVAGGGTDTQYF
DNA: TGTGCCAGCAGTTTATTGGTAGCGGGGGGGGGCACAGATACGCAGTATTTT